This T cell receptor (beta chain) is from a study of HIV-infected patients and healthy controls. Whole blood was used without fractionation, so all unsorted peripheral T cells were included. Alpha and beta constant-region primers primed reverse transcription of around 540 ng RNA. Separate chain-specific third strand synthesis with multiplexing indices produced the alpha and beta libraries. One entry per CDR3 protein, called by TCRdb with MiXCR from the 5' RACE reads. The sample holds roughly 20,000 distinct CDR3 sequences, approximately 10% seen once. Regarding the study as a whole: MAIT alpha-chain CDR3s were frequent in healthy controls, depleted in HIV+. HIV-associated CDR3 frequencies dropped significantly during therapy; CMV-associated ones, mostly rising, changed nonsignificantly.

This clonotype turned up a few times. Antigen specificity is unknown. The sequence derives from an adult in good health. Sequencing was carried out using blood.

CDR3 nucleotide sequence: TGCAGTGCGCGGACTAGCGGGATCTATACGCAGTATTTT. Amino acid sequence: CSARTSGIYTQYF. V and J are TRBV20-1 and TRBJ2-3; 12 positions agree with TRBD2. The V gene's germline CDR1 is DFQATT and CDR2 SNEGSKA (reference sequence). This CDR3 contains 13 residues. The J segment lost 7 bases and the V segment lost 6 bases, leaving 5 bases of the junction unmatched.